This T cell receptor beta chain was identified in a study of CD8+ T cells in alopecia areata. Findings of the study overall: For lesional scalp, especially alopecia totalis/universalis, clonality was higher than in normal scalp.

The treatment: oral pan-JAK inhibitor, 5-10 mg twice daily. Alopecia areata patients provided lesional scalp punch biopsies and peripheral blood, both collected for the study. This clone came up once. Its target is unknown. The authors extracted RNA and reverse transcribed it into cDNA as the sequencing template. Assay used: immunoSEQ multiplex PCR; TCRdb lists only in-frame clones, some missing. The sample yields about 110,000 clones, 65% to 85% seen once. This CDR3 is 18 amino acids long. CDR1 is SGHRS, CDR2 YFSETQ, per germline. Trimming took off 0 bases at V and 0 bases at J, with 13 bases between the two ends.

The sequencing here drew on CD8+ T cells sorted from blood, taken at week 24, from a patient treated with tofacitinib. The chain couples TRBV5-1 to TRBJ2-6, with D tentatively TRBD1 or TRBD2 (5 bases each). The source is a human donor with alopecia areata. The CDR3 here is CASSLEGRKSSGANVLTF. The DNA of the CDR3 is TGCGCCAGCAGCTTGGAGGGACGGAAATCCTCTGGGGCCAACGTCCTGACTTTC.